This T cell receptor beta chain was sequenced for a study of blood T cell repertoires in COVID-19 (dated by TCRdb to 2018 to 2021). Turning to the overall study: Samples covering the acute and convalescent phases of COVID-19 were provided by collaborators in the United States, Italy and Spain. The material from the prospective study consisted of cDNA or gDNA derived from T cells, B-cell-depleted T cells, or PBMCs. The dataset comprised deeply sampled blood TCRbeta repertoires from subjects exposed to, actively infected with, or recovered from COVID-19. The repertoires were released in a freely available public database intended as a resource for research on the immune response to SARS-CoV-2. Samples were obtained from the ongoing ImmuneRACE study (first 160 participants) and from approximately 1,200 subjects provided by 6 global collaborators. A de-identified subject ID, COVID-19 status, age in years and sex were almost always included in the sample metadata. HLA class I and class II types, where available, came from metadata supplied by the sample provider rather than from assay-based typing. Study-wide conclusions, independent of this receptor: The amount of clinical and demographic metadata varied by source and participant and was provided uncurated.

To note about this clone: This clone's antigen is unknown. Base qualities are not provided; no much larger clone lies one nucleotide away.

Each collaborating institution followed its own protocols to collect whole blood in K2EDTA tubes. For TCRbeta analysis, collaborators shipped samples in one of three forms: frozen whole blood, isolated PBMCs, or DNA extracted from either of those sample types. Germline trimming amounts to 2 bases on V and 7 bases on J, with 1 as the count of junction bases outside the gene matches. From its cysteine to its phenylalanine, the CDR3 spans 14 amino acids. Kept here is only the CDR3 DNA, which spans 42 bases and is read in frame from base 1. The CDR1 and CDR2 encoded by the germline V gene are SGHRS and YFSETQ. TCRbeta CDR3 regions were amplified from genomic DNA by means of the immunoSEQ Assay, a bias-controlled multiplex PCR. The source study handled its data this way. The number of nucleated cells in each sample was estimated by amplification of reference gene primers within the assay. Sequence reads were collapsed and filtered to measure the absolute abundance of every unique TCRbeta CDR3 rearrangement. Productive Simpson clonality was computed per sample as the square root of Simpson's diversity index over productive rearrangements. Entries here come from immuneACCESS through TCRdb and include only in-frame sequences with V and J called. Some clones fail to appear in such tables; in the studies checked, an unresolved V gene covers under half of the shortfall, and the cause of the remainder is unknown. V, J and clone size were drawn from that table, and D and trimming were deduced from the DNA. This sample comprises 250,000 to 350,000 clones, over 70% of them detected only once. The top ten constitute about 1.2% of the sample.

The sequenced material came from peripheral blood. This clonotype was obtained from a woman in her forties or fifties with acute or convalescent COVID-19. The rearranged segments are TRBV5-1 and TRBJ2-1; TRBD2 matches 12 bases in the middle. The DNA sequence reads TGCGCCAGCAGCTTTGGACTAGCGGGAAATGAGCAGTTCTTC. It is translated as CASSFGLAGNEQFF.